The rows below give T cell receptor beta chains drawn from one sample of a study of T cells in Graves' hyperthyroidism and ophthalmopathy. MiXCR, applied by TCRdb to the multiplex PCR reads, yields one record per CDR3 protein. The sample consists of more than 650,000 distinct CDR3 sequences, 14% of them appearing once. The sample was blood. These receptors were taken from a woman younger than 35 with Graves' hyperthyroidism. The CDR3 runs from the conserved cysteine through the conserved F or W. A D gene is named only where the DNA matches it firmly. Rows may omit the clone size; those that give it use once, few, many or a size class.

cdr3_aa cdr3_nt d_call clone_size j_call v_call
CSVVGQARASYNEQFF TGCAGCGTTGTGGGACAGGCTAGAGCATCCTACAATGAGCAGTTCTTC TRBD1 NA TRBJ2-1 TRBV29-1
CASSLWQGKPYGYTF TGTGCCAGCAGTTTATGGCAGGGGAAACCTTATGGCTACACCTTC NA many TRBJ1-2 TRBV12-3/TRBV12-4
CASSLGDRVDGDTQYF TGTGCCAGCAGCTTAGGGGACAGGGTGGATGGAGATACGCAGTATTTT TRBD1 many TRBJ2-3 TRBV7-9
CASSLRTGLRWGYTF TGTGCCAGCAGCCTCCGGACAGGGCTGAGGTGGGGCTACACCTTC TRBD1 few TRBJ1-2 TRBV3-1
CATSAGGWSGANVLTF TGTGCCACCTCGGCCGGGGGTTGGTCTGGGGCCAACGTCCTGACTTTC NA many TRBJ2-6 TRBV12-3/TRBV12-4
CASSILGTGGHQPQHF TGTGCCAGTAGTATTCTCGGGACAGGCGGGCATCAGCCCCAGCATTTT TRBD1 NA TRBJ1-5 TRBV19
CASSGGRERNNEQFF TGTGCCAGCAGCGGCGGGCGGGAGCGAAACAATGAGCAGTTCTTC TRBD2 few TRBJ2-1 TRBV7-2
CASSLTIISSNEQFF TGCGCCAGCAGCTTGACAATTATTTCTTCGAATGAGCAGTTCTTC NA NA TRBJ2-1 TRBV5-1
CASSQRDRGYEQYF TGTGCCAGCTCACAGAGGGACAGGGGGTACGAGCAGTACTTC TRBD1 many TRBJ2-7 TRBV18
CASRDPRDSTEAFF TGTGCCAGCAGAGATCCCCGGGACTCGACTGAAGCTTTCTTT NA many TRBJ1-1 TRBV2
CAWSRSAALSGEQYF TGTGCCTGGAGTCGGTCAGCGGCTCTATCGGGCGAGCAGTACTTC NA few TRBJ2-7 TRBV30
CASSSPLLAGGPRDTQYF TGTGCCAGCAGTTCGCCCCTACTAGCGGGAGGGCCGAGGGATACGCAGTATTTT TRBD2 many TRBJ2-3 TRBV28
CASSGRTAGKGANVLTF TGTGCCAGCAGCGGACGGACAGCCGGGAAAGGGGCCAACGTCCTGACTTTC NA NA TRBJ2-6 TRBV9
CASASRIGGQFF TGTGCCAGCGCCTCGCGAATCGGAGGACAGTTCTTC NA few TRBJ2-1 TRBV28
CASSSRTSGTNTGELFF TGTGCCAGTAGTTCCCGGACTAGCGGGACGAACACCGGGGAGCTGTTTTTT TRBD2 NA TRBJ2-2 TRBV19
CASSPDTGEANYGYTF TGTGCCAGCAGCCCAGATACAGGGGAAGCTAACTATGGCTACACCTTC TRBD1 few TRBJ1-2 TRBV9
CASSERPSASTDTQYF TGTGCCAGCAGCGAGAGGCCCAGTGCTAGCACAGATACGCAGTATTTT NA few TRBJ2-3 TRBV9
CASSPNRGYSNQPQHF TGTGCCAGCTCACCAAATCGCGGCTATAGCAATCAGCCCCAGCATTTT NA many TRBJ1-5 TRBV18
CASSQDGRYGVSYEQYF TGCGCCAGCAGCCAAGATGGTCGGTACGGAGTGTCTTACGAGCAGTACTTC NA NA TRBJ2-7 TRBV4-1
CATRRDGWREQYF TGTGCCACACGGCGGGACGGGTGGAGGGAGCAGTACTTC NA many TRBJ2-7 TRBV27
CASSSLPLWTGELFF TGTGCCAGCAGCTCCCTTCCCTTATGGACCGGGGAGCTGTTTTTT NA many TRBJ2-2 TRBV7-9
CASSSQAQAGELFF TGTGCCAGCAGCTCCCAGGCACAGGCCGGGGAGCTGTTTTTT NA many TRBJ2-2 TRBV11-3
CASSLAERSQHF TGTGCCAGCAGCTTGGCAGAAAGATCCCAGCATTTT NA few TRBJ1-5 TRBV7-9
CASSEPTRTVRKSNQPQHF TGTGCCAGCAGTGAGCCCACTCGCACGGTCAGAAAAAGCAATCAGCCCCAGCATTTT NA few TRBJ1-5 TRBV6-1
CASRIFGRGPRGQETQYF TGTGCCAGTCGGATATTCGGGCGGGGACCCCGTGGGCAAGAGACCCAGTACTTC NA many TRBJ2-5 TRBV6-1
CASSQVVGPSTDTQYF TGCGCCAGCAGCCAAGTTGTCGGCCCTAGCACAGATACGCAGTATTTT NA many TRBJ2-3 TRBV4-1
CSSRRGKETQYF TGCAGTAGTCGGCGGGGCAAAGAGACCCAGTACTTC NA many TRBJ2-5 TRBV20-1
CSARPWVASLEGIQYF TGCAGTGCTAGACCTTGGGTGGCGAGCCTCGAGGGCATTCAGTACTTC NA few TRBJ2-4 TRBV20-1
CAIQDLGGGGGYTF TGTGCCATCCAAGATCTGGGGGGGGGCGGGGGCTACACCTTC NA NA TRBJ1-2 TRBV6-2/TRBV6-3
CASSPSDIRDTIYF TGTGCCAGCAGCCCCTCGGACATAAGAGACACCATATATTTT NA NA TRBJ1-3 TRBV28
CASSPPRKPNEKLFF TGTGCCAGCAGTCCTCCACGGAAGCCTAATGAAAAACTGTTTTTT NA NA TRBJ1-4 TRBV28
CASSATTSSYEQYF TGTGCCAGCAGTGCGACGACAAGCTCCTACGAGCAGTACTTC NA few TRBJ2-7 TRBV2
CASRPARQGYNEQFF TGTGCCAGCAGACCAGCTAGACAGGGGTACAATGAGCAGTTCTTC TRBD1 many TRBJ2-1 TRBV11-3
CASGDNQRPKLYGYTF TGTGCCAGCGGGGATAATCAGAGGCCAAAACTTTATGGCTACACCTTC NA NA TRBJ1-2 TRBV7-2
CASSRVRQNNEQFF TGTGCCAGCAGCCGAGTCCGCCAGAACAATGAGCAGTTCTTC NA many TRBJ2-1 TRBV6-1
CASSVGQGDWDTGELFF TGTGCCAGCAGCGTCGGACAGGGGGATTGGGACACCGGGGAGCTGTTTTTT TRBD1 NA TRBJ2-2 TRBV9
CASSLGLATNEKLFF TGCGCCAGCAGCTTGGGTTTAGCAACTAATGAAAAACTGTTTTTT NA few TRBJ1-4 TRBV7-2
CAWSVGTTWREQYF TGTGCCTGGAGTGTCGGGACGACCTGGCGGGAGCAGTACTTC NA NA TRBJ2-7 TRBV30
CASSLEGASTGELFF TGTGCCAGCAGCTTGGAGGGGGCGAGCACCGGGGAGCTGTTTTTT NA many TRBJ2-2 TRBV11-2
CASNYKDNSPLHF TGTGCCAGCAATTACAAGGACAATTCACCCCTCCACTTT NA many TRBJ1-6 TRBV3-1
CASRQGATDTQYF TGTGCCAGCAGACAGGGGGCAACAGATACGCAGTATTTT TRBD1 few TRBJ2-3 TRBV25-1
CASSTGGGTDTQYF TGTGCCAGCTCAACCGGGGGAGGCACAGATACGCAGTATTTT NA few TRBJ2-3 TRBV6-2/TRBV6-3
CASSRLRFFSGNTIYF TGTGCCAGCAGTAGACTGCGCTTCTTCTCTGGAAACACCATATATTTT NA NA TRBJ1-3 TRBV28
CAWSVGGHTYEQYF TGTGCCTGGAGTGTAGGAGGACACACATACGAGCAGTACTTC NA many TRBJ2-7 TRBV30
CASSQDRELAGHPWEQYF TGCGCCAGCAGCCAAGATAGAGAACTAGCGGGACATCCCTGGGAGCAGTACTTC TRBD2 few TRBJ2-7 TRBV4-3